These 14 T cell receptor beta chains were all obtained from the same sample, sequenced in a study of CD8 T cells in Susac syndrome. Reverse transcription used about 0.45 to 1 ug RNA and random hexamers. TCRdb re-called the immunoSEQ multiplex PCR reads with MiXCR, one entry per CDR3 protein. The data contain about 180,000 distinct CDR3 sequences, about 95% of them seen just once; the ten biggest clones take up 0.15% to 0.2%. Sample: CD8+ T cells from PBMCs. These receptors all stem from a human donor with multiple sclerosis.

The chain is built from TRBV29-1 and TRBJ2-5; 12 nucleotides match TRBD2. In germline, CDR1 is SQVTM, CDR2 ANQGSEA. V dropped 3 bases and J dropped 1; count of bases not matched to a gene: 9. The CDR3 spans 17 residues. The CDR3 nucleotides read TGCAGCGTTGATGAGACTAGCGGGAGAGGGGTCCAAGAGACCCAGTACTTC. It codes for CSVDETSGRGVQETQYF.

The rearrangement joins TRBV7-9 to TRBJ2-1; D is ambiguous. The CDR3 has 13 amino acids. Germline CDR1 is SEHNR and CDR2 is FQNEAQ (reference sequence). Trimming removed 1 base from V and 8 bases from J, with 9 bases in between. CDR3 residues: CASSLGTTDEQFF. The CDR3 DNA is TGTGCCAGCAGCTTAGGAACTACCGATGAGCAGTTCTTC.

With regard to this clonotype: Germline is not matched at one junction end, which may reflect a read error. This rearrangement joins TRBV29-1 to TRBJ2-3; 9 bases are a match to TRBD2. Germline V gene data show CDR1 as SQVTM and CDR2 as ANQGSEA. The CDR3 is 13 residues long. CDR3 residues: CSGAGGSRDTQYF. The CDR3 DNA is TGCAGCGGAGCGGGAGGCAGCAGAGATACGCAGTATTTT.

The chain recombines TRBV27 with TRBJ2-5, with a weak D call TRBD1 (5 bases). The CDR3 contains 13 residues. Germline loops: CDR1 MNHEY, CDR2 SMNVEV (reference sequence). V lost 6 bases and J lost 7, with 15 bases in between. The CDR3 sequence is CASSPSWQGTQYF. The CDR3 DNA reads as TGTGCCAGCAGCCCCTCGTGGCAGGGGACCCAGTACTTC.

J is TRBJ1-2 and V is TRBV20-1, with D possibly being TRBD1 (6 bases). CDR3 length: 15 residues. Germline V gives CDR1 DFQATT, CDR2 SNEGSKA (reference sequence). V lost 6 bases and J 4 bases, leaving 21 bases between the germline ends. Here the CDR3 reads CSAHPLGGAGYGYTF. CDR3 DNA: TGCAGTGCCCACCCTTTGGGGGGCGCAGGCTATGGCTACACCTTC.

This chain uses TRBV30 with TRBJ2-1, with a weak D call TRBD1 (6 bases). V was cut by 4 bases and J by 8 bases, with 24 bases left in between. Germline-derived CDR1 and CDR2 are GTSNPN and SVGIG (reference sequence). This CDR3 spans 16 amino acids. CDR3 sequence reads: CAWTLPDRSKGDEQFF. CDR3 nucleotide sequence: TGTGCCTGGACCCTGCCCGACAGGTCCAAGGGAGATGAGCAGTTCTTC.

The chain is built from TRBV5-1 and TRBJ2-7; D unresolved. Trimming cost V 0 bases and J 2 bases, with 12 bases left between them. Germline values: CDR1 SGHRS, CDR2 YFSETQ. This CDR3 has 15 residues. CDR3 nucleotide sequence: TGCGCCAGCAGCTTGGAGTGGACGGCCACCTACGAGCAGTACTTC. It encodes CASSLEWTATYEQYF.

This chain links TRBV9 with TRBJ2-3; 7 bases fit TRBD1. The CDR3 contains 16 residues. The germline gives CDR1 SGDLS, CDR2 YYNGEE. V lost 2 bases and J lost 4; bases outside the gene matches: 10. The CDR3 sequence is CASSVGRTGGSDTQYF. CDR3 sequence (DNA): TGTGCCAGCAGCGTTGGACGGACAGGCGGTTCAGATACGCAGTATTTT.

The chain couples TRBV20-1 to TRBJ2-7, with D perhaps TRBD1 (6 bases). V was pared by 4 bases and J by 3 bases, with 13 bases between. CDR1 is DFQATT and CDR2 is SNEGSKA in the germline V gene (reference sequence). The CDR3 runs 13 residues. The CDR3: CSATGTRVYEQYF. CDR3 coding DNA: TGCAGTGCTACCGGGACACGAGTCTACGAGCAGTACTTC.

The chain joins TRBV20-1 to TRBJ1-4; D ambiguous. Trimming shortened V by 1 base and J by 6 bases, and 9 bases separated the two germline ends. CDR3 length: 13 residues. CDR1 is DFQATT and CDR2 is SNEGSKA in the germline V gene (reference sequence). CDR3 sequence reads: CSARVGFDEKLFF. DNA of the CDR3: TGCAGTGCTAGAGTAGGGTTTGATGAAAAACTGTTTTTT.

This chain joins TRBV20-1 and TRBJ1-2; 7 bases match TRBD1. Germline V gene sequence: CDR1 DFQATT, CDR2 SNEGSKA (reference sequence). The CDR3 totals 15 residues. Trimming at V came to 0 bases and at J to 4 bases, leaving 8 bases not matched to a gene. CDR3 nucleotide sequence: TGCAGTGCTAGAGATCGAGTGGGACAGCTCTATGGCTACACCTTC. It codes for CSARDRVGQLYGYTF.

In its sample, this clonotype was seen once. The V and J genes are TRBV27 and TRBJ2-1, with D tentatively TRBD2 (6 bases). The CDR3 covers 13 residues. V shed 6 bases and J shed 4 bases, with 10 bases lying between them. Germline CDR1 MNHEY, CDR2 SMNVEV (reference sequence). The CDR3 here is CASRPGAYNEQFF. The CDR3 nucleotides are TGTGCCAGCAGACCGGGAGCATACAATGAGCAGTTCTTC.

The CDR3 DNA reads TGTGCCAGCGGAACGGGACAGGGATACCCTGAAGCTTTCTTT. Translating it yields CASGTGQGYPEAFF. J is TRBJ1-1 and V is TRBV2; 9 bases are a match to TRBD1. V lost 8 bases to trimming and J lost 6 bases; unmatched junction nucleotides: 10. Germline V gene sequence: CDR1 SNHLY, CDR2 FYNNEI. The CDR3 has 14 amino acids.

A single count supports this clonotype. The chain has TRBV30 and TRBJ1-1, with unresolved D. Germline V lookup: CDR1 GTSNPN, CDR2 SVGIG (reference sequence). The V end was cut by 5 bases, the J end by 1 base, with 11 bases between. The CDR3 loop spans 13 amino acids. Written as DNA, the CDR3 is TGTGCCTGGCTTGACACGCGGAACACTGAAGCTTTCTTT. Protein: CAWLDTRNTEAFF.